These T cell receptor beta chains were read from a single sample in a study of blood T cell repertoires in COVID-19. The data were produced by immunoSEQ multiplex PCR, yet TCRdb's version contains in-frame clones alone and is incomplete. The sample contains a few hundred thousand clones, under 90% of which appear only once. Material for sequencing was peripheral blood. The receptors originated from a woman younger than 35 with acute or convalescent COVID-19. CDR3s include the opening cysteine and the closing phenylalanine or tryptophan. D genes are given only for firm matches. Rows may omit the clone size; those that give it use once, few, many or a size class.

CDR3 protein: CSASAPGQGSSPLHF; CDR3 DNA: TGCAGTGCTAGTGCCCCGGGACAGGGGAGTTCACCCCTCCACTTT; D gene: TRBD1; V gene: TRBV20-1; J gene: TRBJ1-6; clone size: -
CDR3 protein: CASNSIMNTEAFF; CDR3 DNA: TGTGCCAGCAACTCTATCATGAACACTGAAGCTTTCTTT; D gene: -; V gene: TRBV28; J gene: TRBJ1-1; clone size: -
CDR3 protein: CASSQWGTSLREIRTLF; CDR3 DNA: TGTGCCAGCAGCCAATGGGGGACATCTTTGCGGGAGATAAGAACTCTCTTT; D gene: -; V gene: TRBV16; J gene: TRBJ1-1; clone size: -
CDR3 protein: CATSSWGGEQYF; CDR3 DNA: TGTGCCACCAGTTCATGGGGGGGGGAGCAGTACTTC; D gene: TRBD2; V gene: TRBV24-1; J gene: TRBJ2-7; clone size: few
CDR3 protein: CASSYGPGQGNEKLFF; CDR3 DNA: TGTGCCAGCAGTTACGGACCGGGACAGGGGAATGAAAAACTGTTTTTT; D gene: TRBD1; V gene: TRBV6-2/TRBV6-3; J gene: TRBJ1-4; clone size: -
CDR3 protein: CASSFGRAGNQPQHF; CDR3 DNA: TGTGCCAGCAGTTTCGGCAGGGCTGGCAATCAGCCCCAGCATTTT; D gene: -; V gene: TRBV28; J gene: TRBJ1-5; clone size: once
CDR3 protein: CASGTGTINEQFF; CDR3 DNA: TGTGCCAGTGGGACCGGGACTATTAATGAGCAGTTCTTC; D gene: TRBD2; V gene: TRBV19; J gene: TRBJ2-1; clone size: -
CDR3 protein: CAWTSFPTDTQYF; CDR3 DNA: TGTGCCTGGACTTCCTTTCCCACAGATACGCAGTATTTT; D gene: -; V gene: TRBV30; J gene: TRBJ2-3; clone size: -
CDR3 protein: CASRLTGEETQYF; CDR3 DNA: TGTGCCAGCAGACTGACAGGGGAAGAGACCCAGTACTTC; D gene: TRBD1; V gene: TRBV3-1/TRBV3-2; J gene: TRBJ2-5; clone size: few
CDR3 protein: CASSPRFVGTEGTEAFF; CDR3 DNA: TGTGCCAGCTCCCCAAGGTTTGTCGGGACAGAGGGAACTGAAGCTTTCTTT; D gene: TRBD1; V gene: TRBV18; J gene: TRBJ1-1; clone size: -